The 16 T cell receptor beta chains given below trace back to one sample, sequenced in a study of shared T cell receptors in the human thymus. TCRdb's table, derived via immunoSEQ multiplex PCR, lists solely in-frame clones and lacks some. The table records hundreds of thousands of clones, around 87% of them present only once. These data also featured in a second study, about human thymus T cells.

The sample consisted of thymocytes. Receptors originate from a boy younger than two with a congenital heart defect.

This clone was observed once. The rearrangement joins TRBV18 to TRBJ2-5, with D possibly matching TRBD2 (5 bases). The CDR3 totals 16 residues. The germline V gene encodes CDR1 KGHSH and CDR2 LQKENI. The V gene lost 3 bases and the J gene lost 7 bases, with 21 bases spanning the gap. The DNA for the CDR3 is TGTGCCAGCTCACCGACCATCTTGGACGGGGTGTCGACCCAGTACTTC. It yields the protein CASSPTILDGVSTQYF. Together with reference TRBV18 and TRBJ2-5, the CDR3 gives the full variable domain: NAGVMQNPRHLVRRRGQEARLRCSPMKGHSHVYWYRQLPEEGLKFMVYLQKENIIDESGMPKERFSAEFPKEGPSILRIQQVVRGDSAAYFCASSPTILDGVSTQYFGPGTRLLVL.

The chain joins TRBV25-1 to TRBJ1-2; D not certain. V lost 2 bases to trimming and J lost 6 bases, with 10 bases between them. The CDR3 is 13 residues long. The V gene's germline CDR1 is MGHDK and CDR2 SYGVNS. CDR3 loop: CASSETAGDGYTF. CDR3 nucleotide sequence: TGTGCCAGCAGTGAAACTGCCGGGGATGGCTACACCTTC.

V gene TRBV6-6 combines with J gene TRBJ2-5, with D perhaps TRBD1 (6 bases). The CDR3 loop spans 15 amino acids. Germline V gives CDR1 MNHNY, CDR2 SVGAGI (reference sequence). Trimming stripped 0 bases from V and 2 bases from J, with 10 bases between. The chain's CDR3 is CASSYSWDTQETQYF. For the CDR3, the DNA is TGTGCCAGCAGTTACTCCTGGGACACTCAAGAGACCCAGTACTTC.

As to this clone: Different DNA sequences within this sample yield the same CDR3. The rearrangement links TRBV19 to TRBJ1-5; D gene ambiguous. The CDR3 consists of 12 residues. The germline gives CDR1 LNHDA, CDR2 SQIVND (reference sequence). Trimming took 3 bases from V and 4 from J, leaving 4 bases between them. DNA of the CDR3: TGTGCCAGTAGTATGAGGAATCAGCCCCAGCATTTT. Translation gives CASSMRNQPQHF.

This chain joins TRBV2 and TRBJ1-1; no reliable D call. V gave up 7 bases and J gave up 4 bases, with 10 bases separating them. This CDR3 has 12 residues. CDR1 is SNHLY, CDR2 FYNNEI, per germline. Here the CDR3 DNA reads TGTGCCAGCACGAGGGAACCCACTGAAGCTTTCTTT. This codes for CASTREPTEAFF.

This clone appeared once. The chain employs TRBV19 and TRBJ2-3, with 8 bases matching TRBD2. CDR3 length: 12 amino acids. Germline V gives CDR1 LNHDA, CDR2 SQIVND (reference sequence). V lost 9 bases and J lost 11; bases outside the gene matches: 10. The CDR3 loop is CASAMGAGGQYF. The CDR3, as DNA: TGTGCCAGCGCCATGGGGGCGGGAGGGCAGTATTTT.

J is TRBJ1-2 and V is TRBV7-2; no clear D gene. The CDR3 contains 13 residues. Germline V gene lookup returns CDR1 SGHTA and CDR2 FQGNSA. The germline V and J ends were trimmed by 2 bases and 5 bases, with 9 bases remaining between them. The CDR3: CASSLKPGYGYTF. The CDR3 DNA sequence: TGTGCCAGCAGCTTAAAGCCCGGGTATGGCTACACCTTC.

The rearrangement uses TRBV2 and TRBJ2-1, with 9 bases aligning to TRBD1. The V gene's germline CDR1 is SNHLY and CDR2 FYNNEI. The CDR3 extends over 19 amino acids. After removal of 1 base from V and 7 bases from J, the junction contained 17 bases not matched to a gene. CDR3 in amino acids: CASSEGPGTGIDAGNEQFF. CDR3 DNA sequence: TGTGCCAGCAGTGAAGGTCCCGGGACAGGGATCGATGCAGGAAATGAGCAGTTCTTC.

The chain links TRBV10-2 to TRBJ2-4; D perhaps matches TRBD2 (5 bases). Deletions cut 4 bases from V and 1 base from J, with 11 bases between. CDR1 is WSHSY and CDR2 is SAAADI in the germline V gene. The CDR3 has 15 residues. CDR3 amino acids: CASSVGRKAKNIQYF. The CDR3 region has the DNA TGCGCCAGCAGTGTTGGGAGAAAGGCCAAAAACATTCAGTACTTC.

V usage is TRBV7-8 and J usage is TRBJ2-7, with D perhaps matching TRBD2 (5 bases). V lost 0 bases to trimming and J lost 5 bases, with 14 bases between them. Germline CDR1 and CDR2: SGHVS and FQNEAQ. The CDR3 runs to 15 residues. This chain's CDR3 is CASSLAQRVRDEQYF. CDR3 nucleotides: TGTGCCAGCAGCTTAGCTCAGAGGGTTCGGGACGAGCAGTACTTC. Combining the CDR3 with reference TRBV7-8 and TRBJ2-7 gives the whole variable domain GAGVSQSPRYKVAKRGQDVALRCDPISGHVSLFWYQQALGQGPEFLTYFQNEAQLDKSGLPSDRFFAERPEGSVSTLKIQRTQQEDSAVYLCASSLAQRVRDEQYFGPGTRLTVT.

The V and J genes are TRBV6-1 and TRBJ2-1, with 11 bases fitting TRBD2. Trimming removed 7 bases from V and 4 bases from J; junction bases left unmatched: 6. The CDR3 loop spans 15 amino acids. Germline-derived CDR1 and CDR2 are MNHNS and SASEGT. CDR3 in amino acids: CASKEGLAAYNEQFF. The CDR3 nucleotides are TGTGCCAGCAAAGAGGGACTAGCGGCTTACAATGAGCAGTTCTTC.

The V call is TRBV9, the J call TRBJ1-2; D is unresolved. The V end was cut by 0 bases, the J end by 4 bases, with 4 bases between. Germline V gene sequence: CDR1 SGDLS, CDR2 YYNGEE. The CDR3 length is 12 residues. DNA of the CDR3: TGTGCCAGCAGCGTAGCAGGCTATGGCTACACCTTC. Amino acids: CASSVAGYGYTF.

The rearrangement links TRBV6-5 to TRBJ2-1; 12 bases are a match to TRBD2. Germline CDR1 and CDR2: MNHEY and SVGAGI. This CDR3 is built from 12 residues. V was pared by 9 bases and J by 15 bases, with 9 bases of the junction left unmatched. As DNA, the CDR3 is TGTGCCAGTGGGACTAGCGGGCTGCATCCGTTCTTC. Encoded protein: CASGTSGLHPFF.

The CDR3 reads CASSQGLAGYNEQFF. The CDR3 DNA reads as TGTGCCAGCAGCCAAGGACTAGCGGGGTACAATGAGCAGTTCTTC. The rearrangement uses TRBV11-2 and TRBJ2-1; 12 nucleotides match TRBD2. Trimming took 5 bases from V and 4 from J; bases not matched to a gene: 3. Germline-derived CDR1 and CDR2 are SGHAT and FQNNGV. CDR3 length equals 15 residues.

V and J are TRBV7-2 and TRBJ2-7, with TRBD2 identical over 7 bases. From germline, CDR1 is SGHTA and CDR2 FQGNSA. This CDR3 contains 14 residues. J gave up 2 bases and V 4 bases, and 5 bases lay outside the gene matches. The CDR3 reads CASSSGLVPYEQYF. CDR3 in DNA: TGTGCCAGCAGCTCCGGACTAGTTCCCTACGAGCAGTACTTC.

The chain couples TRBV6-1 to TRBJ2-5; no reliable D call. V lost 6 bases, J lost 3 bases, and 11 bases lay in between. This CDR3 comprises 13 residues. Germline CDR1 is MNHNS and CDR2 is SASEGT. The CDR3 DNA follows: TGTGCCAGCAGCCCAGGCCCCAAAGAGACCCAGTACTTC. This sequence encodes CASSPGPKETQYF.